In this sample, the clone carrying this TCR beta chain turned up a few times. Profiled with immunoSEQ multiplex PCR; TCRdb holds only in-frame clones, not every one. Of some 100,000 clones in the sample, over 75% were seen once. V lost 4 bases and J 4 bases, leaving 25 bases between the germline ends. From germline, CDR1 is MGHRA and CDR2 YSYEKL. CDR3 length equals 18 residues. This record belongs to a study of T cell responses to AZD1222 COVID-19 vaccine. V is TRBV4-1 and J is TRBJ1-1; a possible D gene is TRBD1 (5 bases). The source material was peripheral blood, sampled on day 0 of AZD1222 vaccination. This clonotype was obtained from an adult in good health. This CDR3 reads CASSLRNLIMGGSTEAFF. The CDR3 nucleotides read TGCGCCAGCAGCCTACGAAATCTTATTATGGGGGGGAGCACTGAAGCTTTCTTT.